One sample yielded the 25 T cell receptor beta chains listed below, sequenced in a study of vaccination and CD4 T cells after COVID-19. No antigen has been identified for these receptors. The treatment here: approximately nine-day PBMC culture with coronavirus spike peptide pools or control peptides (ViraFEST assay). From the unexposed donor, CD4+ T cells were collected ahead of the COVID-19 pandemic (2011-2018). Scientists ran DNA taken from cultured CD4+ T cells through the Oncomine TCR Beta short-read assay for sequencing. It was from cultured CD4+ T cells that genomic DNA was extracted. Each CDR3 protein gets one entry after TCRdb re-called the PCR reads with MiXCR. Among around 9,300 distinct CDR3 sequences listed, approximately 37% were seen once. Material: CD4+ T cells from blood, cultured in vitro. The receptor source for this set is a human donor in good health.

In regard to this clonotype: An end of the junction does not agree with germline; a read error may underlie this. The CDR3 DNA reads TGTGCCAGCAGCTTAGGACAGGGGGGATACGAGCAGGACTTC. This codes for CASSLGQGGYEQDF. This chain connects TRBV7-2 to TRBJ2-7; 9 nucleotides line up with TRBD1. The CDR3 runs to 14 residues. CDR1 and CDR2 (germline): SGHTA, FQGNSA.

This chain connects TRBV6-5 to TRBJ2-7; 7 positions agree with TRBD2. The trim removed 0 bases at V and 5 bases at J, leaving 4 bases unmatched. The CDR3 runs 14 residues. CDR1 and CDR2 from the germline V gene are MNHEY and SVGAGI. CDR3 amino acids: CASSYSLGGNEQYF. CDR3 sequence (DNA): TGTGCCAGCAGTTACTCGTTGGGAGGGAACGAGCAGTACTTC.

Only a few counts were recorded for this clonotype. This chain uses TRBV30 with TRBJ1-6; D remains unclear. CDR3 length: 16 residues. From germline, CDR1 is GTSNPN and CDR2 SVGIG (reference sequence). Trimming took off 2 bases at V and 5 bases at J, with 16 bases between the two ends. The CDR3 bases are TGTGCCTGGAGTCCGATCGGGGAGGCGGATAATTCACCCCTCCACTTT. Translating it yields CAWSPIGEADNSPLHF. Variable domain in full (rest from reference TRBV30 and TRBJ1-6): SQTIHQWPATLVQPVGSPLSLECTVEGTSNPNLYWYRQAAGRGLQLLFYSVGIGQISSEVPQNLSASRPQDRQFILSSKKLLLSDSGFYLCAWSPIGEADNSPLHFGNGTRLTVT.

The DNA of the CDR3 is TGTGCCAGCAGCTCGTTAGTAGCAGGCTCCAATCAGCCCCAGCATTTT. Translation gives CASSSLVAGSNQPQHF. The chain has TRBV7-9 and TRBJ1-5; D is undetermined. Trimming took off 4 bases at V and 3 bases at J, with 16 bases between the two ends. There are 16 residues in the CDR3. From germline, CDR1 is SEHNR and CDR2 FQNEAQ (reference sequence).

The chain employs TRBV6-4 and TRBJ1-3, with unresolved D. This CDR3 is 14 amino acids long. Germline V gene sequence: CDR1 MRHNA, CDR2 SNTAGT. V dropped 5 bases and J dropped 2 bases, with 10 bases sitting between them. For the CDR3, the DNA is TGTGCCAGCAGTTCCCCCCCGGCTGGAAACACCATATATTTT. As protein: CASSSPPAGNTIYF.

CDR3 loop: CAISEDGQTYNSPLHF. DNA of the CDR3: TGTGCCATCAGTGAGGACGGACAGACATATAATTCACCCCTCCACTTT. The chain combines TRBV10-3 with TRBJ1-6, with D possibly being TRBD1 (6 bases). Germline V gene sequence: CDR1 ENHRY, CDR2 SYGVKD. The CDR3 has 16 residues. The V and J ends lost 2 bases and 4 bases respectively, with 12 bases between them.

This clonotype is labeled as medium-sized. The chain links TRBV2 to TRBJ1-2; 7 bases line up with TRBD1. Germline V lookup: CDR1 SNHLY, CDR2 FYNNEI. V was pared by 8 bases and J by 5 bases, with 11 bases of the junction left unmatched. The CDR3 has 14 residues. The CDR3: CASLRQGSYYGYTF. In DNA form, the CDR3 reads TGTGCCAGCCTCCGACAGGGTAGTTATTATGGCTACACCTTC. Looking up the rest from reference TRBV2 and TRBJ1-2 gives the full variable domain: EPEVTQTPSHQVTQMGQEVILRCVPISNHLYFYWYRQILGQKVEFLVSFYNNEISEKSEIFDDQFSVERPDGSNFTLKIRSTKLEDSAMYFCASLRQGSYYGYTFGSGTRLTVV.

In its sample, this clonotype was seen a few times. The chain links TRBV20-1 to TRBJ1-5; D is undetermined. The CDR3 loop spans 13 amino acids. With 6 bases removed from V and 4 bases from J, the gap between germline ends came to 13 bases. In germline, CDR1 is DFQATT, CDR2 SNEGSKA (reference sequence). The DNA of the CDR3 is TGCAGTGCAGACGGAGGGAGGAATCAGCCCCAGCATTTT. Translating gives CSADGGRNQPQHF.

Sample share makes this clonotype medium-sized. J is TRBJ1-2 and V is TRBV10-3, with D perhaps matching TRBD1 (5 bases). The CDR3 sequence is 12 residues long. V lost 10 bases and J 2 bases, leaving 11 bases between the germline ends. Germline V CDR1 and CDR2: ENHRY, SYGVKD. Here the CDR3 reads CATLGTNYGYTF. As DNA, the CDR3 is TGTGCCACGCTAGGGACCAACTATGGCTACACCTTC.

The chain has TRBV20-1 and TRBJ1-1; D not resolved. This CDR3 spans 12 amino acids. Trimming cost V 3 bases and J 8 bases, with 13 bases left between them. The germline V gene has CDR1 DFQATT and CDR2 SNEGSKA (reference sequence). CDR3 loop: CSASPNGREAFF. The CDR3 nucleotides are TGCAGTGCTAGCCCAAATGGGAGGGAAGCTTTCTTT.

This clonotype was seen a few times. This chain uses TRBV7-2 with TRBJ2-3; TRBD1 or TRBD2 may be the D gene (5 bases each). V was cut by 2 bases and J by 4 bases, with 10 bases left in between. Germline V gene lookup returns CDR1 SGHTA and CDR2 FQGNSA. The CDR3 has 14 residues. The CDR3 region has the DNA TGTGCCAGCAGCTTAAACCGGGGCCCAGATACGCAGTATTTT. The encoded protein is CASSLNRGPDTQYF.

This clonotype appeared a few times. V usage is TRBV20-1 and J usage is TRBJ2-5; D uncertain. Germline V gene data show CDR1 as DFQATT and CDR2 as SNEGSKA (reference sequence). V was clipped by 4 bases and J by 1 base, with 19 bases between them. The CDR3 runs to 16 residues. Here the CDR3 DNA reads TGCAGTGCTATAAGAGACCGCCTTTCGGGCCAAGAGACCCAGTACTTC. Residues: CSAIRDRLSGQETQYF.

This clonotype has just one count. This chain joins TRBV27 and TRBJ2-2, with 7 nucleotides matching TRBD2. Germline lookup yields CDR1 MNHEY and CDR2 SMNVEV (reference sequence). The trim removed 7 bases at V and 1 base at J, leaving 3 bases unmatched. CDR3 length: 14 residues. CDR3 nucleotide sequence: TGTGCCAGCACCGGACTAGAGAACACCGGGGAGCTGTTTTTT. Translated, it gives CASTGLENTGELFF.

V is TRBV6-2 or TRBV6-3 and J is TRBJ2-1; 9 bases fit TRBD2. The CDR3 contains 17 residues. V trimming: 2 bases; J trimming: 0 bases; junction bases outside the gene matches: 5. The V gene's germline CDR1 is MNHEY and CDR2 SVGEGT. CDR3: CASSYELAGRSYNEQFF. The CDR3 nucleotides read TGTGCCAGCAGTTACGAGCTAGCGGGACGCTCCTACAATGAGCAGTTCTTC.

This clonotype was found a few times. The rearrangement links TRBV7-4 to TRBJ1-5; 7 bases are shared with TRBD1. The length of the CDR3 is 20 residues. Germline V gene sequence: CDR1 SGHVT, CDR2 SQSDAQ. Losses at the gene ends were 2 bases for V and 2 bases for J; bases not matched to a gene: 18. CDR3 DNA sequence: TGTGCCAGCAGCTTAATCCGAAACTTACAGACAGGGCCTTGCAATCAGCCCCAGCATTTT. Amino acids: CASSLIRNLQTGPCNQPQHF. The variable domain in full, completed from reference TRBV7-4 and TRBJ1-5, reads GAGVSQSPRYKVAKRGRDVALRCDSISGHVTLYWYRQTLGQGSEVLTYSQSDAQRDKSGRPSGRFSAERPERSVSTLKIQRTEQGDSAVYLCASSLIRNLQTGPCNQPQHFGDGTRLSIL.

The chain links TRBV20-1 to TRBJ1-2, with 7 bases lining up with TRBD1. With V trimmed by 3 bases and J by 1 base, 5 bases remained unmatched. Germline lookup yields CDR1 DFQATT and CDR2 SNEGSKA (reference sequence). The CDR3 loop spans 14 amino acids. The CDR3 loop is CSASRDSDNYGYTF. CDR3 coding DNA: TGCAGTGCTAGCCGGGACAGCGATAACTATGGCTACACCTTC.

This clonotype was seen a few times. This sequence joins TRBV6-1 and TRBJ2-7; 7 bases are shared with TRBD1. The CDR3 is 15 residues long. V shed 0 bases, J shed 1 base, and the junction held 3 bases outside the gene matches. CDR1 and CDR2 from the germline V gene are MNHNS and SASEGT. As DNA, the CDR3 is TGTGCCAGCAGTGAAGCGGACAGGTTGTCCTACGAGCAGTACTTC. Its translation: CASSEADRLSYEQYF.

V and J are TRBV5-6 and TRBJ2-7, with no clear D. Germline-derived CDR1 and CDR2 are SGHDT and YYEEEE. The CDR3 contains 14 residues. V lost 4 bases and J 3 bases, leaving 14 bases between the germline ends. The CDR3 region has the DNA TGTGCCAGCAGCCGCCGGGCCTTCAACTACGAGCAGTACTTC. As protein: CASSRRAFNYEQYF.

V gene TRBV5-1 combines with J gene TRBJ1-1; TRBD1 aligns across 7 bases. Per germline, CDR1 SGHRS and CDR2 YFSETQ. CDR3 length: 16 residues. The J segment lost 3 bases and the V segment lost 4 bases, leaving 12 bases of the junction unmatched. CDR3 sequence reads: CASSDARQGLYTEAFF. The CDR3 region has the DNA TGCGCCAGCAGCGATGCCCGACAGGGCCTTTACACTGAAGCTTTCTTT.

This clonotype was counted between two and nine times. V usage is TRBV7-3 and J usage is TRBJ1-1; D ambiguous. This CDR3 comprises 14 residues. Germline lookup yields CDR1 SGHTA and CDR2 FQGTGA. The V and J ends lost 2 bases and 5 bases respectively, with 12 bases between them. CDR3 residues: CASSLSAVDTEAFF. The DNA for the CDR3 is TGTGCCAGCAGCTTATCCGCGGTTGATACTGAAGCTTTCTTT. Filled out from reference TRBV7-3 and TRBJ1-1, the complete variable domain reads GAGVSQTPSNKVTEKGKYVELRCDPISGHTALYWYRQSLGQGPEFLIYFQGTGAADDSGLPNDRFFAVRPEGSVSTLKIQRTERGDSAVYLCASSLSAVDTEAFFGQGTRLTVV.

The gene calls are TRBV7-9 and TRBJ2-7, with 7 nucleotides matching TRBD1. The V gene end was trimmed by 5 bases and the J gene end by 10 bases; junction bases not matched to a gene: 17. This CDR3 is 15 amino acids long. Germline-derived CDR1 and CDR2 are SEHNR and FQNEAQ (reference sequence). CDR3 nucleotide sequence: TGTGCCAGCAGCCTAACCGGGACAGCCATGGGCCACCAGTACTTC. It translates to CASSLTGTAMGHQYF.

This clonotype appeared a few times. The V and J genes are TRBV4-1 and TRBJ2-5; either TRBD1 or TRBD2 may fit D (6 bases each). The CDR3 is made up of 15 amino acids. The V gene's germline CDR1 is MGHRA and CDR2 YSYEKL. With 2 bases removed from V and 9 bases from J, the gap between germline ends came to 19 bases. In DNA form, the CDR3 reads TGCGCCAGCAGCCAACCTCAGGAGGGGGAGAGACCCCAGTACTTC. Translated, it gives CASSQPQEGERPQYF.

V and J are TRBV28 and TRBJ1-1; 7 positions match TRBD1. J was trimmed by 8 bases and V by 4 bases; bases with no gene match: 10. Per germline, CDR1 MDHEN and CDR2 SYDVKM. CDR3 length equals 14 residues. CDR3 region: CASSSLATGREAFF. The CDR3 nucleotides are TGTGCCAGCAGTTCCCTAGCGACAGGGAGGGAAGCTTTCTTT.

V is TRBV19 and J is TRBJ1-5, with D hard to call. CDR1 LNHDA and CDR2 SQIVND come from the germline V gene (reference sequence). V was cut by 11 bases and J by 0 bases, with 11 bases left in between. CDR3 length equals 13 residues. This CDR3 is CASGSHSNQPQHF. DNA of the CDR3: TGTGCCTCGGGCAGTCATAGCAATCAGCCCCAGCATTTT.

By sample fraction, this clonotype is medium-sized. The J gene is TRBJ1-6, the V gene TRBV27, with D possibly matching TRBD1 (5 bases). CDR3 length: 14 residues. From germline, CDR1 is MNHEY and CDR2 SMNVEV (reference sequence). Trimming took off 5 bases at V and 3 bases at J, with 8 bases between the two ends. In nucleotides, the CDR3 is TGTGCCAGCAGTGGCGACAGCTATAATTCACCCCTCCACTTT. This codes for CASSGDSYNSPLHF.